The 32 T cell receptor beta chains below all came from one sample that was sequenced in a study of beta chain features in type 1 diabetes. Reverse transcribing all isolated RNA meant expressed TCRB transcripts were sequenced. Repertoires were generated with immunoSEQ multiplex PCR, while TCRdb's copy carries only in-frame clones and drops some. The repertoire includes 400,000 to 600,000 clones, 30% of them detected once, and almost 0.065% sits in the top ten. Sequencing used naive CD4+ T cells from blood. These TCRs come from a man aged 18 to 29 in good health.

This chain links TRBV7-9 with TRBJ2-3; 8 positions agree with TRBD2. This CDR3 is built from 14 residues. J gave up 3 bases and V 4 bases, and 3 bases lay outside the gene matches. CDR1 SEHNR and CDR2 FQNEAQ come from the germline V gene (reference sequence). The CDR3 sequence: CASSWGGGTDTQYF. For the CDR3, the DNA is TGTGCCAGCAGCTGGGGCGGGGGGACAGATACGCAGTATTTT.

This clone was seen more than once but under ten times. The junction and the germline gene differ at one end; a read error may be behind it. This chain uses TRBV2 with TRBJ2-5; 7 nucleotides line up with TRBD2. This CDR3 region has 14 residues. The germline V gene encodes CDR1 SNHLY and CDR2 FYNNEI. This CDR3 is CASSEAGYSETQYF. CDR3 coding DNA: TGTGCCAGCAGCGAAGCGGGGTACTCAGAGACCCAGTACTTC.

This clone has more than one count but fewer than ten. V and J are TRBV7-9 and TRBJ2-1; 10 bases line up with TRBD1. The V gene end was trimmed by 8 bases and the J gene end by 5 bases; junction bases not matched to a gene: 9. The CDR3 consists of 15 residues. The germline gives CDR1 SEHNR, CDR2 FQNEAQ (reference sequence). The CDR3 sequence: CASDRGQGVDNEQFF. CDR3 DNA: TGTGCCAGCGACAGAGGACAGGGGGTCGACAATGAGCAGTTCTTC.

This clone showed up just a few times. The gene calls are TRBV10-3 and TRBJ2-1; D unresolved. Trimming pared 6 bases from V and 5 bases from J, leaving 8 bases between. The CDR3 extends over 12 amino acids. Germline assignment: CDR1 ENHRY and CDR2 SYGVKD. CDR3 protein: CAIRAKDNEQFF. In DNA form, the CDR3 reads TGTGCCATCAGGGCGAAGGACAATGAGCAGTTCTTC.

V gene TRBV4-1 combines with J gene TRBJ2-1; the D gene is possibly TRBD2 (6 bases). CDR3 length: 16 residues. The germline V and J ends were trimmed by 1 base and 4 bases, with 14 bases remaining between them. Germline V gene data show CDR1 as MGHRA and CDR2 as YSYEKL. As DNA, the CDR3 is TGCGCCAGCAGCCAAGTTGGAGGGAGGCAATACAATGAGCAGTTCTTC. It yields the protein CASSQVGGRQYNEQFF.

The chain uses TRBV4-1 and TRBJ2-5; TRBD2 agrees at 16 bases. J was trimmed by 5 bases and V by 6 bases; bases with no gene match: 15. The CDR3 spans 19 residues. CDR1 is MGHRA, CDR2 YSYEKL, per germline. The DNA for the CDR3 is TGCGCCAGCAGGCTAACGGGACTAGCGGGAGGGCGGCGAGGGGAGACCCAGTACTTC. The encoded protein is CASRLTGLAGGRRGETQYF.

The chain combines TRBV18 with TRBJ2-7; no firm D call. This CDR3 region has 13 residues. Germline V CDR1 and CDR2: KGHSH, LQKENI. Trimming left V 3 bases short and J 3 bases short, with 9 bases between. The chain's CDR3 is CASSPGRGYEQYF. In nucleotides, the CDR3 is TGTGCCAGCTCACCTGGCCGAGGCTACGAGCAGTACTTC.

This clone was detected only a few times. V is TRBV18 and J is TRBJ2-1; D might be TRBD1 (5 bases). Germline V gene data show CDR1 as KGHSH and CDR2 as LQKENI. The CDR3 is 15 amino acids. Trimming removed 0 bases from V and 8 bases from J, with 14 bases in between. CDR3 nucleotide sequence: TGTGCCAGCTCACCACCGGGGATGTCCAGGGATGAGCAGTTCTTC. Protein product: CASSPPGMSRDEQFF.

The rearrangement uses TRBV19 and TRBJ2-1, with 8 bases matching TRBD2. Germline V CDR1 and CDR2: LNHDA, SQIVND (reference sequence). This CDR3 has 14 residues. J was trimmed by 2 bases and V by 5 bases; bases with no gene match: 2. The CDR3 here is CASSLGLAYNEQFF. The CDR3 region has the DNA TGTGCCAGTAGTTTGGGACTAGCCTACAATGAGCAGTTCTTC.

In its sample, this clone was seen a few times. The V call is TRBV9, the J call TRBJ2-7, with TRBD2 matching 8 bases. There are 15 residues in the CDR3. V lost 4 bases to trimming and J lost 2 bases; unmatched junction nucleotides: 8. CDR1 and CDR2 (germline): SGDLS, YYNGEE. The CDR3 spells CASSPQGAGAYEQYF. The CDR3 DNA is TGTGCCAGCAGCCCCCAAGGAGCGGGGGCCTACGAGCAGTACTTC.

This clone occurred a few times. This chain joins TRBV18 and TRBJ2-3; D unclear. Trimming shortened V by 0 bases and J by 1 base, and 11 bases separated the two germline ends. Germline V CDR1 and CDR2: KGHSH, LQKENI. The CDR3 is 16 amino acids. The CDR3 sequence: CASSPPGTGRTDTQYF. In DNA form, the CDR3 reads TGTGCCAGCTCACCACCGGGAACCGGGCGCACAGATACGCAGTATTTT.

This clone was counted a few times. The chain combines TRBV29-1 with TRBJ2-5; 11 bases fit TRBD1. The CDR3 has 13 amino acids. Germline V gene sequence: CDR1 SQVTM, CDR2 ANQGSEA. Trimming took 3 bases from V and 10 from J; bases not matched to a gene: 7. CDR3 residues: CSVEKDRGRVQYF. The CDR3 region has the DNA TGCAGCGTTGAGAAGGACAGGGGGCGCGTCCAGTACTTC.

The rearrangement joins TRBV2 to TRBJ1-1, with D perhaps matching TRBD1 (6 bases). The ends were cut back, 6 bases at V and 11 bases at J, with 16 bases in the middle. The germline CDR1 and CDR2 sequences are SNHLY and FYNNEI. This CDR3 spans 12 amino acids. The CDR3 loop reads CASSPDRSGAFF. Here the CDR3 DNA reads TGTGCCAGCAGCCCAGACAGGTCGGGTGCTTTCTTT.

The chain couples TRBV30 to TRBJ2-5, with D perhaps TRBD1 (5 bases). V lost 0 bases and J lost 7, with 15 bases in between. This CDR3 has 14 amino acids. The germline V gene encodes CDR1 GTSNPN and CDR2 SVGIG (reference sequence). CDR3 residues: CAWSVEGRVRTQYF. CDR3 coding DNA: TGTGCCTGGAGTGTAGAAGGCAGGGTCAGGACCCAGTACTTC.

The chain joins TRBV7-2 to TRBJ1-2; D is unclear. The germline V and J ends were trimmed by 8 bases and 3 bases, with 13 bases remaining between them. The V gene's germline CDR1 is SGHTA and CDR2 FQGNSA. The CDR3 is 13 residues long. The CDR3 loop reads CASHRGVDYGYTF. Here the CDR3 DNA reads TGTGCCAGCCATAGAGGAGTTGACTATGGCTACACCTTC.

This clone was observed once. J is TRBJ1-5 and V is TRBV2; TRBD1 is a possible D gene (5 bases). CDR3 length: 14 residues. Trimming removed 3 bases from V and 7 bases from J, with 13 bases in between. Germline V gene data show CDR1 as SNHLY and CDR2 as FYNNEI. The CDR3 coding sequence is TGTGCCAGCAGTGAGGCAGGGATCAGGCAGCCCCAGCATTTT. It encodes CASSEAGIRQPQHF.

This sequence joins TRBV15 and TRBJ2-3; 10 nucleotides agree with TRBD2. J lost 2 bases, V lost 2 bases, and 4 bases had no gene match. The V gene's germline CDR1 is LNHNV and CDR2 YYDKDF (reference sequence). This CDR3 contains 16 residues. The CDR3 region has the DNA TGTGCCACCAGCAGATTTGGACTAGCGGACACAGATACGCAGTATTTT. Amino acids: CATSRFGLADTDTQYF.

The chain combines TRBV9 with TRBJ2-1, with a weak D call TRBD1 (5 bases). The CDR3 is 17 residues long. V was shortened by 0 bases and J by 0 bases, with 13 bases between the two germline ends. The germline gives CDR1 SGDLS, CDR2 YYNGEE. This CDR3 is CASSVEQGIGSYNEQFF. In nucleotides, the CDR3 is TGTGCCAGCAGCGTAGAGCAGGGTATCGGCTCCTACAATGAGCAGTTCTTC.

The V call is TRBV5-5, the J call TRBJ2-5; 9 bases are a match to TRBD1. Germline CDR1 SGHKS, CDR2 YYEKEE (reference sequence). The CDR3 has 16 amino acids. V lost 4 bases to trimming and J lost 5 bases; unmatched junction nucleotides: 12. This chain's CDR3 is CASSPRTGERTETQYF. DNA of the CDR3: TGTGCCAGCAGCCCCCGGACAGGGGAACGAACGGAGACCCAGTACTTC.

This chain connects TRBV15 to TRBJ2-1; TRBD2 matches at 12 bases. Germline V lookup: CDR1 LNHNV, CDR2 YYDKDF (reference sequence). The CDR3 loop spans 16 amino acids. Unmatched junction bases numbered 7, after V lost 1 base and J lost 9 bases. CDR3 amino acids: CATSRASGRAEGEQFF. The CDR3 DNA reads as TGTGCCACCAGCAGAGCTAGCGGGAGGGCCGAGGGTGAGCAGTTCTTC. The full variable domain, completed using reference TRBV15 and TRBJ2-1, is DAMVIQNPRYQVTQFGKPVTLSCSQTLNHNVMYWYQQKSSQAPKLLFHYYDKDFNNEADTPDNFQSRRPNTSFCFLDIRSPGLGDTAMYLCATSRASGRAEGEQFFGPGTRLTVL.

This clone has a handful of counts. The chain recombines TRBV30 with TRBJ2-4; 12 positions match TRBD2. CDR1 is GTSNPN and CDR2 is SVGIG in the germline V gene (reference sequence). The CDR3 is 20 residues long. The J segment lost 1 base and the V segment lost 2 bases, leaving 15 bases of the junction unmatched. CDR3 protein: CAWSTGGGLAGRRAKNIQYF. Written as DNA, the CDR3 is TGTGCCTGGAGTACCGGGGGAGGACTAGCGGGACGGAGGGCCAAAAACATTCAGTACTTC.

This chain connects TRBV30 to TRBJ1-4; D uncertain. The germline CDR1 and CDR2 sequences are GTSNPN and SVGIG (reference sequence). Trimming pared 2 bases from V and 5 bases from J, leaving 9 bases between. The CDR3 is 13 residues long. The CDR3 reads CAWSLSYNEKLFF. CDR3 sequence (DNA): TGTGCCTGGAGTCTCAGTTACAATGAAAAACTGTTTTTT.

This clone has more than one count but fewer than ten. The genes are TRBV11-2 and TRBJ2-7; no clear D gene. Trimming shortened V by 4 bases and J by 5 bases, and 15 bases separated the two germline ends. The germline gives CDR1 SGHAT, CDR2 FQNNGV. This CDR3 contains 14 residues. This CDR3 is CASSSQGYYNEQYF. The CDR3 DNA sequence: TGTGCCAGCAGCTCCCAAGGCTACTACAACGAGCAGTACTTC. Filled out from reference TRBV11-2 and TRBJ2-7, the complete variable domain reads EAGVAQSPRYKIIEKRQSVAFWCNPISGHATLYWYQQILGQGPKLLIQFQNNGVVDDSQLPKDRFSAERLKGVDSTLKIQPAKLEDSAVYLCASSSQGYYNEQYFGPGTRLTVT.

The chain's CDR3 is CASSPGTGLNQPQHF. The CDR3 DNA is TGTGCCAGCAGCCCGGGGACAGGCCTCAATCAGCCCCAGCATTTT. The chain carries TRBV7-8 and TRBJ1-5, with TRBD1 identical over 8 bases. Per germline, CDR1 SGHVS and CDR2 FQNEAQ. The V and J ends lost 5 bases and 3 bases, in that order; junction bases with no gene match: 6. CDR3 length: 15 residues.

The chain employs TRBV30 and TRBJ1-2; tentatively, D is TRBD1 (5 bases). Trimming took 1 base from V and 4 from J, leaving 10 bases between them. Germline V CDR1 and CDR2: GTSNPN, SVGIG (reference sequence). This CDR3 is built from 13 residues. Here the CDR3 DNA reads TGTGCCTGGAGTGCGGGGCTGGGCTATGGCTACACCTTC. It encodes CAWSAGLGYGYTF.

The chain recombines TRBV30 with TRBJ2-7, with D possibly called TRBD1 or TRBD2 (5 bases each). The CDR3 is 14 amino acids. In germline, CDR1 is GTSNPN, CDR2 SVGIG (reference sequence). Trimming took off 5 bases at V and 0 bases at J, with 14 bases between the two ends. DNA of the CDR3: TGTGCCTGGGGATCCGGGACGGGCTCCTACGAGCAGTACTTC. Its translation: CAWGSGTGSYEQYF.

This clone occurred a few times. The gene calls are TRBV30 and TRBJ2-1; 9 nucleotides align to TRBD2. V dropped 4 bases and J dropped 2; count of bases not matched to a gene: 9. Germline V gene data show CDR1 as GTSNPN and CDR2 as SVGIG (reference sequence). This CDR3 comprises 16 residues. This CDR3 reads CAWTGGREVPYNEQFF. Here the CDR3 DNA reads TGTGCCTGGACTGGCGGGAGGGAGGTCCCCTACAATGAGCAGTTCTTC.

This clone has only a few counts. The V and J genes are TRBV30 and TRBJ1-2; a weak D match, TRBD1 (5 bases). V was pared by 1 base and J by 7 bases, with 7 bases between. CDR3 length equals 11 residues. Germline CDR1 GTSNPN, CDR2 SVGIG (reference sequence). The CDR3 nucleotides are TGTGCCTGGAGTGCCGGGGGTGGCTACACCTTC. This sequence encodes CAWSAGGGYTF.

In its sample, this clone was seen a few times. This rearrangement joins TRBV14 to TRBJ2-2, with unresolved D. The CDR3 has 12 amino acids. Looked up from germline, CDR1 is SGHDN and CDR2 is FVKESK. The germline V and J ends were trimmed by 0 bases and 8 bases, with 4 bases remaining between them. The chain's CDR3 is CASSQDFGELFF. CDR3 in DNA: TGTGCCAGCAGCCAAGATTTTGGGGAGCTGTTTTTT.

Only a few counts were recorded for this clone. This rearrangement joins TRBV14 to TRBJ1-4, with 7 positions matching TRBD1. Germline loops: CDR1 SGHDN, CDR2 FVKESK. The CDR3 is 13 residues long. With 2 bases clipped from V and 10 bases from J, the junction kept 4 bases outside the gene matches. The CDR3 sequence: CASSQNRGPKLFF. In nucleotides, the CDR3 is TGTGCCAGCAGCCAAAACAGGGGACCAAAACTGTTTTTT.

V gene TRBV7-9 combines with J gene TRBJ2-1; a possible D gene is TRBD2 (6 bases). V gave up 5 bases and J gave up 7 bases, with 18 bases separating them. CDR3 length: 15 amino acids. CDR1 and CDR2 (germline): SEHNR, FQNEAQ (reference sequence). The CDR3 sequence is CASSPEEGRRNEQFF. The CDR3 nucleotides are TGTGCCAGCAGCCCCGAGGAGGGGAGACGGAATGAGCAGTTCTTC. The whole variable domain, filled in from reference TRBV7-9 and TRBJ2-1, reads DTGVSQNPRHKITKRGQNVTFRCDPISEHNRLYWYRQTLGQGPEFLTYFQNEAQLEKSRLLSDRFSAERPKGSFSTLEIQRTEQGDSAMYLCASSPEEGRRNEQFFGPGTRLTVL.

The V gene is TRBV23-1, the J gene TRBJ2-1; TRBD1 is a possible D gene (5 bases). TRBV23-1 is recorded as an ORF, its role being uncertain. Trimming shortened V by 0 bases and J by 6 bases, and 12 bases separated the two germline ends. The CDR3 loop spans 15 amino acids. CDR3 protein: CASSQSSGHTNEQFF. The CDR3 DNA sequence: TGCGCCAGCAGTCAATCGTCCGGACACACCAATGAGCAGTTCTTC.